The 10 T cell receptor beta chains in this list originate from one sample, sequenced in a study of blood T cell repertoires in COVID-19. TCRdb's copy holds only in-frame clones and misses some; the assay was immunoSEQ multiplex PCR. The sample carries 68,000 or so clones, about 85% recorded once. Sample: peripheral blood. Every receptor here comes from a woman between 50 and 59 years old with COVID-19, enrolled during active disease.

The V call is TRBV2, the J call TRBJ2-7; D may be TRBD1 (6 bases). The CDR3 has 15 amino acids. CDR1 and CDR2 (germline): SNHLY, FYNNEI. Trimming removed 6 bases at V and 1 base at J, with 16 bases between. CDR3 nucleotide sequence: TGTGCCAGCAGGGACCTCGACAGGACTTCCTACGAGCAGTACTTC. Residues: CASRDLDRTSYEQYF.

This chain uses TRBV11-2 with TRBJ1-6; D not certain. Per germline, CDR1 SGHAT and CDR2 FQNNGV. V was pared by 4 bases and J by 9 bases, with 10 bases between. The CDR3 extends over 13 amino acids. This chain's CDR3 is CASSSLRGSPLHF. The CDR3 nucleotides read TGTGCCAGCAGCTCACTCCGCGGTTCACCCCTCCACTTT.

The gene calls are TRBV5-1 and TRBJ2-2, with D perhaps matching TRBD1 (5 bases). The V and J ends lost 5 bases and 3 bases respectively, with 14 bases between them. Looked up from germline, CDR1 is SGHRS and CDR2 is YFSETQ. The CDR3 contains 15 residues. This CDR3 reads CASRGRAVDTGELFF. The CDR3, as DNA: TGCGCCAGCAGGGGCAGGGCGGTGGACACCGGGGAGCTGTTTTTT.

This chain links TRBV7-9 with TRBJ2-2, with TRBD2 matching 8 bases. The CDR3 runs 17 residues. V was clipped by 5 bases and J by 8 bases; unmatched bases: 16. Germline V CDR1 and CDR2: SEHNR, FQNEAQ (reference sequence). CDR3 sequence reads: CASSDTTGRAGVGELFF. CDR3 DNA: TGTGCCAGCAGCGACACGACTGGTCGAGCGGGAGTTGGGGAGCTGTTTTTT.

The chain employs TRBV27 and TRBJ2-2; no reliable D call. Trimming shortened V by 1 base and J by 3 bases, and 6 bases separated the two germline ends. CDR3 size: 14 residues. Per germline, CDR1 MNHEY and CDR2 SMNVEV (reference sequence). The DNA of the CDR3 is TGTGCCAGCAGTTTATTCCGGGACACCGGGGAGCTGTTTTTT. Protein sequence: CASSLFRDTGELFF.

The chain is built from TRBV4-1 and TRBJ2-2, with 14 bases identical to TRBD2. This CDR3 has 19 residues. CDR1 and CDR2 from the germline V gene are MGHRA and YSYEKL. With V trimmed by 0 bases and J by 1 base, 4 bases remained unmatched. CDR3 bases: TGCGCCAGCAGCCAAGATCGAGGACTAGCGGGAGGGAACACCGGGGAGCTGTTTTTT. It codes for CASSQDRGLAGGNTGELFF.

The chain is built from TRBV9 and TRBJ2-2; tentatively, D is TRBD1 (5 bases). Trimming cost V 2 bases and J 4 bases, with 21 bases left between them. The CDR3 runs to 18 residues. Germline V lookup: CDR1 SGDLS, CDR2 YYNGEE. The CDR3 region has the DNA TGTGCCAGCAGCGTCTCTTTAATAGGGGAATTGGGCACCGGGGAGCTGTTTTTT. Translated: CASSVSLIGELGTGELFF.

V gene TRBV12-5 combines with J gene TRBJ2-1, with 10 bases that match TRBD2. With V trimmed by 0 bases and J by 10 bases, 9 bases remained unmatched. The CDR3 runs 16 residues. CDR1 LGHNT and CDR2 FRNRAP come from the germline V gene. The CDR3 DNA reads TGTGCTAGTGGTTTGGTAGTCGCTAGCGGGAGACTCGAGCAGTTCTTC. Its translation: CASGLVVASGRLEQFF.

This clone was seen once. The V gene is TRBV10-3, the J gene TRBJ2-7; perhaps TRBD2 as D (5 bases). Trimming took 8 bases from V and 2 from J, leaving 13 bases between them. Germline loops: CDR1 ENHRY, CDR2 SYGVKD. CDR3 length equals 13 residues. The CDR3 sequence is CAIGNLATYEQYF. CDR3 bases: TGTGCCATCGGAAACCTAGCCACCTACGAGCAGTACTTC.

CDR3 loop: CATNGGAGYTF. The CDR3 region has the DNA TGTGCCACCAACGGGGGTGCGGGCTACACCTTC. J is TRBJ1-2 and V is TRBV24-1; TRBD1 might be the D (5 bases). Per germline, CDR1 KGHDR and CDR2 SFDVKD. The germline V and J ends were trimmed by 8 bases and 8 bases, with 11 bases remaining between them. The CDR3 spans 11 residues.